This T cell receptor beta chain comes out of a study of blood T cell repertoires in COVID-19. Study information: PBMCs, B-cell-depleted T cells, or T cells provided the cDNA or gDNA that made up the material.

This CDR3 has 15 amino acids. Trimming took 0 bases from V and 7 from J; bases not matched to a gene: 8. CDR1 MNHEY and CDR2 SVGEGT come from the germline V gene. The cohort comprised adults aged roughly 18 to 100 years residing in approximately 22 US areas. Authors' methods: By means of reference gene primer amplification, nucleated cell counts were estimated. The repertoire was sequenced with immunoSEQ multiplex PCR; TCRdb's copy has only in-frame clones and lacks some. The V and J calls and clone size are taken from that table; D and trimming were inferred from the DNA. In the table there are approximately 500,000 clones, approximately 88% of which are singletons.

The chain recombines TRBV6-2 or TRBV6-3 with TRBJ2-7, with TRBD1 matching over 8 bases. The sample taken for sequencing was PBMCs or T cells enriched from blood (not recorded which). The sequence came from a woman between 35 and 50 years old who had recovered from COVID-19. CDR3 sequence reads: CASSYSGQGSREQYF. The CDR3 nucleotides read TGTGCCAGCAGTTACTCAGGACAGGGCAGCCGAGAGCAGTACTTC.